Listed below are T cell receptor beta chains from one sample, sequenced in a study of blood T cell repertoires in COVID-19. The protocol was immunoSEQ multiplex PCR, while the TCRdb copy is restricted to in-frame clones and leaves out a portion. The data hold under 300,000 clones, with less than 90% observed a single time. The sequenced sample was peripheral blood. The receptor source for this set is a man aged 60-69 years with acute or convalescent COVID-19. Both conserved end residues are part of each CDR3. The D gene is left open where the match is weak. Only part of the rows carry a size: once, few, many, or a class if the clone is expanded.

>few|TRBV6-5|TRBJ1-2|TRBD1
CASSRRQGGSYGYTF
TGTGCCAGCAGTCGCCGACAGGGGGGCTCCTATGGCTACACCTTC
>-|TRBV29-1|TRBJ1-4|-
CGGQYNEKLFF
TGCGGCGGACAGTACAATGAAAAACTGTTTTTT
>few|TRBV5-1|TRBJ1-4|TRBD1
CASSVDRGTTNEKLFF
TGCGCCAGCAGCGTCGACAGGGGAACAACTAATGAAAAACTGTTTTTT
>-|TRBV7-3|TRBJ2-1|TRBD2
CASSPTGGSGYNEQFF
TGTGCCAGCAGCCCTACCGGAGGTAGCGGGTACAATGAGCAGTTCTTC
>-|TRBV28|TRBJ2-7|-
CASSLRDWGQYF
TGTGCCAGCAGTTTACGGGACTGGGGGCAGTACTTC
>-|TRBV28|TRBJ1-1|-
CASSRTQGSTEAFF
TGTGCCAGCAGCAGGACTCAGGGGTCCACTGAAGCTTTCTTT
>-|TRBV9|TRBJ2-7|TRBD1
CASSVQDRAPYEQYF
TGTGCCAGCAGCGTACAGGACAGGGCCCCCTACGAGCAGTACTTC
>-|TRBV25-1|TRBJ2-1|TRBD1
CASSEFGTEYYNEQFF
TGTGCCAGCAGTGAATTTGGGACAGAGTACTACAATGAGCAGTTCTTC
>-|TRBV30|TRBJ2-1|TRBD2
CAWSPRTSGSYNEQFF
TGTGCCTGGAGTCCTCGGACTAGCGGCTCATACAATGAGCAGTTCTTC
>few|TRBV7-2|TRBJ2-7|TRBD1
CAPNRDSSYEQYF
TGTGCCCCGAACCGGGACAGCTCCTACGAGCAGTACTTC
>-|TRBV9|TRBJ2-3|-
CASSVNRGLGSGDTQYF
TGTGCCAGCAGCGTAAACAGGGGTTTGGGTAGCGGAGATACGCAGTATTTT
>-|TRBV3-1/TRBV3-2|TRBJ2-5|TRBD1
CASSRLGQGGETQYF
TGTGCCAGCAGCCGCCTAGGACAGGGAGGAGAGACCCAGTACTTC
>-|TRBV11-3|TRBJ2-1|TRBD2
CASSSSGSSYNEQFF
TGTGCCAGCAGCTCTAGCGGGAGCTCCTACAATGAGCAGTTCTTC
>-|TRBV3-1/TRBV3-2|TRBJ2-5|TRBD2
CASSQSSGSYQETQYF
TGTGCCAGCAGCCAATCTAGCGGGAGTTATCAAGAGACCCAGTACTTC
>-|TRBV3-1/TRBV3-2|TRBJ2-3|-
CASSQERRLVSPDTQYF
TGTGCCAGCAGCCAAGAAAGGCGGCTAGTCAGTCCAGATACGCAGTATTTT
>-|TRBV24-1|TRBJ2-5|TRBD1
CATSDHPSGQGQETQYF
TGTGCCACCAGTGACCACCCTTCGGGACAGGGGCAAGAGACCCAGTACTTC
>once|TRBV6-5|TRBJ1-5|-
CATWRGIQHF
TGTGCCACATGGAGGGGTATTCAGCATTTT